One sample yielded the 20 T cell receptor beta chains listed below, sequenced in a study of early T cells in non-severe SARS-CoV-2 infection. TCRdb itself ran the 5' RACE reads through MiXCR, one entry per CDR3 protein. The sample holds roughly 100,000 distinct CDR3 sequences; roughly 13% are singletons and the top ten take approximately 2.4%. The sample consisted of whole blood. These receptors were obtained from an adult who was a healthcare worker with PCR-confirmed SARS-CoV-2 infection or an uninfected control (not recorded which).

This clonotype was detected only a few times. This CDR3 reads CSARDWLNEQFF. The CDR3 bases are TGCAGTGCTAGAGATTGGTTGAATGAGCAGTTCTTC. The genes are TRBV20-1 and TRBJ2-1; D not certain. The CDR3 runs 12 residues. The V and J ends lost 0 bases and 7 bases respectively, with 7 bases between them. Germline CDR1 reads DFQATT; CDR2 reads SNEGSKA (reference sequence).

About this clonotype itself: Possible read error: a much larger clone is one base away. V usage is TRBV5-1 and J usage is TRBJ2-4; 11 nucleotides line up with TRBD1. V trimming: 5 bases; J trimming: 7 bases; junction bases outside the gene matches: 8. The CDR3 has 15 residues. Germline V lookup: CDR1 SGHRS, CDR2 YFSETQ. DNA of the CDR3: TGCGCCAGCAGAGACTCCCGGGACAGGGGGAACATTCAGTACTTC. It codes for CASRDSRDRGNIQYF.

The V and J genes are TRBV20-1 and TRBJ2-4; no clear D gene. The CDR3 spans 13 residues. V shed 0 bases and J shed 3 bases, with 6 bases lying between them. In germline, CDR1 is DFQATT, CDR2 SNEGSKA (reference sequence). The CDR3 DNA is TGCAGTGCTAGAGAGGGCGGCAAAAACATTCAGTACTTC. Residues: CSAREGGKNIQYF.

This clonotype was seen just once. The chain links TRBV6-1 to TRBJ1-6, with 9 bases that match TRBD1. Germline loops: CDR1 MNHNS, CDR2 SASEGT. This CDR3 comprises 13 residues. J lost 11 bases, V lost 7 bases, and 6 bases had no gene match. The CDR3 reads CASTTGGSPPLHF. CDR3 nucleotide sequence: TGTGCCAGCACGACAGGGGGAAGTCCACCCCTCCACTTT.

The CDR3 DNA reads as TGTGCCAGCAGTTACTCGAGGCAGGGGCCCTACGAGCAGTACTTC. It codes for CASSYSRQGPYEQYF. The chain employs TRBV6-5 and TRBJ2-7, with TRBD1 as a possible D gene (6 bases). Germline V gene lookup returns CDR1 MNHEY and CDR2 SVGAGI. V was cut by 0 bases and J by 2 bases, with 11 bases left in between. CDR3 size: 15 residues.

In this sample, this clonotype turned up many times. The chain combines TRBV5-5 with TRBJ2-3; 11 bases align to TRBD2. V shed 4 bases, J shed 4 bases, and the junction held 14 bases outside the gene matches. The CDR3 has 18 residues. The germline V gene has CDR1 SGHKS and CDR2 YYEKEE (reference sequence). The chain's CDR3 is CASSTVLQGLAGSDTQYF. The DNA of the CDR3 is TGTGCCAGCAGCACAGTACTCCAAGGACTAGCGGGTTCAGATACGCAGTATTTT. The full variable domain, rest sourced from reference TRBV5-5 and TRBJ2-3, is DAGVTQSPTHLIKTRGQQVTLRCSPISGHKSVSWYQQVLGQGPQFIFQYYEKEERGRGNFPDRFSARQFPNYSSELNVNALLLGDSALYLCASSTVLQGLAGSDTQYFGPGTRLTVL.

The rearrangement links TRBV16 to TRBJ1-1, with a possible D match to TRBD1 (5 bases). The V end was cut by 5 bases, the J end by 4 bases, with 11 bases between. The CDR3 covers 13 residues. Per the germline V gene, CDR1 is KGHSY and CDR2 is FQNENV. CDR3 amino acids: CASSSMGGTEAFF. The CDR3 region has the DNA TGTGCCAGCAGCTCAATGGGGGGCACTGAAGCTTTCTTT.

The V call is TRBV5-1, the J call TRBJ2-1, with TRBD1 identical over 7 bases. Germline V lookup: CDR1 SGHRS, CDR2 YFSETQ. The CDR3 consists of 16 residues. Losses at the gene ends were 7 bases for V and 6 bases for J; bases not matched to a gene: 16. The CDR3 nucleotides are TGCGCCAGCTACCCCCAATTCCAGGGGGAATCCAATGAGCAGTTCTTC. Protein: CASYPQFQGESNEQFF. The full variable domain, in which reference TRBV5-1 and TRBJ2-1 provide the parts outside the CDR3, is KAGVTQTPRYLIKTRGQQVTLSCSPISGHRSVSWYQQTPGQGLQFLFEYFSETQRNKGNFPGRFSGRQFSNSRSEMNVSTLELGDSALYLCASYPQFQGESNEQFFGPGTRLTVL.

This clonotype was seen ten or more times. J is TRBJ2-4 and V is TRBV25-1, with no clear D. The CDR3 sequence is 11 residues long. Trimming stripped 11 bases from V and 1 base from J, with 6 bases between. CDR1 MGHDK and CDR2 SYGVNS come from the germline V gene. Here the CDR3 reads CAVGAKNIQYF. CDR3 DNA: TGTGCCGTGGGGGCCAAAAACATTCAGTACTTC.

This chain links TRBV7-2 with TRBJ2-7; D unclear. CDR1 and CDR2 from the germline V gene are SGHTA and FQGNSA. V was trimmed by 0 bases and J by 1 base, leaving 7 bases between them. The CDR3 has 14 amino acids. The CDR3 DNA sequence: TGTGCCAGCAGCTTAGCTACGGATTCCTACGAGCAGTACTTC. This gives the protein CASSLATDSYEQYF.

CDR3 in amino acids: CASSFRGLAGYTF. CDR3 DNA: TGTGCCAGCAGTTTCAGGGGGCTTGCTGGCTACACCTTC. The rearrangement uses TRBV12-3 or TRBV12-4 and TRBJ1-2; TRBD1 matches 8 bases. J lost 7 bases, V lost 3 bases, and 4 bases had no gene match. This CDR3 comprises 13 residues.

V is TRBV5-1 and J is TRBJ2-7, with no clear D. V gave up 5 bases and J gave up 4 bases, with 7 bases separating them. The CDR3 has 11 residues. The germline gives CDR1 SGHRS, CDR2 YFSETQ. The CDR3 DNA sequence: TGCGCCAGCAGGGACGCATACGAGCAGTACTTC. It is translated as CASRDAYEQYF.

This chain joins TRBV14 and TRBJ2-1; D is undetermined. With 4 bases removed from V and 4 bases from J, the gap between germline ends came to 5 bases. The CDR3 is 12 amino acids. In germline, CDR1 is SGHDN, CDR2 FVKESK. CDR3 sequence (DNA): TGTGCCAGCAGCCCAAATTACAATGAGCAGTTCTTC. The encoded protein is CASSPNYNEQFF.

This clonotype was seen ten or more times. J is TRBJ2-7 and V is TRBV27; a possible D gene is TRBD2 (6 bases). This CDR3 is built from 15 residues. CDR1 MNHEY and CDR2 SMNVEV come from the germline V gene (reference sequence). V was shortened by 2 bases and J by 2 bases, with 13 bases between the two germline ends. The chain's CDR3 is CASSLLPSDAYEQYF. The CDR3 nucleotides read TGTGCCAGCAGTTTACTGCCTAGCGACGCCTACGAGCAGTACTTC.

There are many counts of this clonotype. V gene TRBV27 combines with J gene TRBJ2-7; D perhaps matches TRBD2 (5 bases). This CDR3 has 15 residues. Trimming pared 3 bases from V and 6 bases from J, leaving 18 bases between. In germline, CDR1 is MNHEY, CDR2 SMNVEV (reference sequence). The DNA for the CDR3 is TGTGCCAGCAGTTTTGGTGGACTCCGCTCGGGCGAGCAGTACTTC. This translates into CASSFGGLRSGEQYF.

CDR3 region: CASSVLTSGEPYNEQFF. CDR3 DNA: TGTGCCAGCAGCGTATTAACTAGCGGGGAACCCTACAATGAGCAGTTCTTC. V usage is TRBV9 and J usage is TRBJ2-1; 10 bases match TRBD2. This CDR3 comprises 17 residues. The junction had 6 bases not matched to a gene; V was cut back by 1 base and J by 2 bases. Germline CDR1 reads SGDLS; CDR2 reads YYNGEE.

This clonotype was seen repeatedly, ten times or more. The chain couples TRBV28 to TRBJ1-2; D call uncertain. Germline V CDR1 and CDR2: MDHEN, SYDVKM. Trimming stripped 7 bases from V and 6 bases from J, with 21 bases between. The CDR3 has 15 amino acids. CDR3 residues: CASTSIPAGADGYTF. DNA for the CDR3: TGTGCCAGCACTTCCATCCCCGCAGGCGCGGATGGCTACACCTTC.

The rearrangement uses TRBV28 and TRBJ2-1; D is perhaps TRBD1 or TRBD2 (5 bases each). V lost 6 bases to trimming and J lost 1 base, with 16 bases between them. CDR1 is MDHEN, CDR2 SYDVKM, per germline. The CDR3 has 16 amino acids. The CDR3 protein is CASRGDGVGSYNEQFF. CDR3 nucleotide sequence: TGTGCCAGCAGGGGGGACGGGGTAGGGTCCTACAATGAGCAGTTCTTC.

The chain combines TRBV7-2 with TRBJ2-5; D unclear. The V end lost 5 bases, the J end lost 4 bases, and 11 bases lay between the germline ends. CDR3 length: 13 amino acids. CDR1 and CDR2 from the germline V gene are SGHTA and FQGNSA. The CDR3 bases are TGTGCCAGCAGCCTTGGGCTCCTAGAGACCCAGTACTTC. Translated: CASSLGLLETQYF.

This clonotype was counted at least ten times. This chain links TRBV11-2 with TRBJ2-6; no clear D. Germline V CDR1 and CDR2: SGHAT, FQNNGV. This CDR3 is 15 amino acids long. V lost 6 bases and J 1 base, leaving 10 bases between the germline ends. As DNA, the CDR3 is TGTGCCAGCAGATCCCCCAGGTCTGGGGCCAACGTCCTGACTTTC. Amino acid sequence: CASRSPRSGANVLTF.